The rows below give T cell receptor beta chains drawn from one sample of a study of metastatic and nonmetastatic thyroid tumors. MiXCR was used by TCRdb to re-call the PCR reads. Of 6,900 or so clones listed, approximately 34% are singletons. Sequences were obtained from tumor tissue. These receptors came from a female donor with papillary thyroid cancer or a benign thyroid nodule (not recorded which). Some clones in this sample may be carry-over from other donors' samples. Each CDR3 is given with its conserved first and last residue. Fields, in order: D gene, clone size, V gene, J gene, CDR3 DNA, CDR3 protein. A D gene is named only where the DNA matches it firmly. The size of a clone is reported for some rows only, either as once, few or many, or as a class for expanded clones.

>TRBD2|medium-sized|TRBV10-2|TRBJ2-2
TGCGCCAGTAGGACTAGCGGAAACACCGGGGAGCTGTTTTTT
CASRTSGNTGELFF
>TRBD1|NA|TRBV30|TRBJ2-7
TGTGCCTGGAGTCAGACCGGGACAGCATCCTACGAGCAGTACTTC
CAWSQTGTASYEQYF
>TRBD1|once|TRBV6-5|TRBJ2-5
TGTGCCAGCAGTTTTCCCCGGGGACAGTCGGAGACCCAGTACTTC
CASSFPRGQSETQYF
>NA|NA|TRBV20-1|TRBJ2-3
TGCAGTGCTACAACTCGGACAGATACGCAGTATTTT
CSATTRTDTQYF
>NA|few|TRBV12-3/TRBV12-4|TRBJ2-2
TGTGCCAGCAGAAAGGACGGGGAGCTGTTTTTT
CASRKDGELFF
>NA|NA|TRBV6-5|TRBJ1-6
TGTGCCAGCAGTTATAGGCAGTCCCGGAGTAATTCACCCCTCCACTTT
CASSYRQSRSNSPLHF
>NA|NA|TRBV11-3|TRBJ2-1
TGTGCCAGCAGCTTAGCAGAGGGAGTCAATGAGCAGTTCTTC
CASSLAEGVNEQFF
>TRBD2|many|TRBV27|TRBJ2-2
TGTGCCAGCAGTATAACTAGCGGGAGACTCGCCGGGGAGCTGTTTTTT
CASSITSGRLAGELFF
>NA|NA|TRBV10-3|TRBJ2-7
TGTGCCATCAGCCTCGGACAGCTAAACTACGAGCAGTACTTC
CAISLGQLNYEQYF
>NA|NA|TRBV30|TRBJ1-3
TGTGCCTGGGTAGGACACAGCTCTGGAAACACCATATATTTT
CAWVGHSSGNTIYF
>TRBD1|NA|TRBV4-3|TRBJ1-2
TGCGCCAGCAGCCAAGAAAGGGGACAGTTCTATGGCTACACCTTC
CASSQERGQFYGYTF
>NA|few|TRBV15|TRBJ1-2
TGTGCCACCAGCAGTAACCCAACTAACTATGGCTACACCTTC
CATSSNPTNYGYTF
>TRBD2|NA|TRBV19|TRBJ2-2
TGTGCCTCGAACAACGGCGGGAGGGCCCACACCGGGGAGCTGTTTTTT
CASNNGGRAHTGELFF
>NA|NA|TRBV11-2|TRBJ2-1
TGTGCCAGCAGCGGGATAGGGGGAGGGTCATACAATGAGCAGTTCTTC
CASSGIGGGSYNEQFF
>TRBD1|once|TRBV5-1|TRBJ2-2
TGCGCCAGCAGCTCCGGGACAGGGAACACCGGGGAGCTGTTTTTT
CASSSGTGNTGELFF
>NA|few|TRBV6-1|TRBJ1-1
TGTGCCAGCAGTGAATTAAGTGTGGCTGAAGCTTTCTTT
CASSELSVAEAFF
>TRBD1|NA|TRBV12-3/TRBV12-4|TRBJ1-4
TGTGCCAGCAGTTTAGGGGCAGGGGGGAATGAAAAACTGTTTTTT
CASSLGAGGNEKLFF
>NA|NA|TRBV28|TRBJ2-7
TGTGCCAGCAGGACCACCTACGAGCAGTACTTC
CASRTTYEQYF
>NA|NA|TRBV6-4|TRBJ2-2
TGTGCCACCAGTGTGGGGGGCACCGGGGAGCTGTTTTTT
CATSVGGTGELFF
>TRBD1|NA|TRBV5-1|TRBJ2-7
TGCGCCAGCAGCTCCGGGACAGGGTACACCTACGAGCAGTACTTC
CASSSGTGYTYEQYF
>NA|NA|TRBV2|TRBJ2-5
TGTGCCAGCAGTCCCGACTCCACTAGATTCGAGACCCAGTACTTC
CASSPDSTRFETQYF
>NA|NA|TRBV27|TRBJ2-1
TGTGCCAGCAGTTCCATCGACGGGAGATTGGGGAATGAGCAGTTCTTC
CASSSIDGRLGNEQFF
>NA|NA|TRBV6-4|TRBJ2-5
TGTGCCAGCAGTTGCCAATTTGCTGAGGCCCAGTACTTC
CASSCQFAEAQYF
>NA|NA|TRBV20-1|TRBJ2-7
TGCAGTGCTAGGCCACAGAGCTCCTACGAGCAGTACTTC
CSARPQSSYEQYF
>TRBD2|few|TRBV6-2/TRBV6-3|TRBJ2-3
TGTGCCAGCACCGTACTAGCGGCCAGGTGGGATACGCAGTATTTT
CASTVLAARWDTQYF
>TRBD1|few|TRBV28|TRBJ2-7
TGTGCCAGCAGTCGAAACAGGGGGAACGAGCAGTACTTC
CASSRNRGNEQYF
>TRBD1|few|TRBV6-1|TRBJ1-2
TGTGCCAGCAGTGAGACAGGGGTGGATGGCTACACCTTC
CASSETGVDGYTF
>TRBD1|large|TRBV20-1|TRBJ1-1
TGCAGTGCTAGAGAAGGCTGGGACAGGAACACTGAAGCTTTCTTT
CSAREGWDRNTEAFF
>NA|NA|TRBV5-4|TRBJ2-3
TGTGCCAGCAGCTTTAAGGGTCGTGTGATCACAGATACGCAGTATTTT
CASSFKGRVITDTQYF
>TRBD2|many|TRBV4-1|TRBJ2-7
TGCGCCAGCAGCCAAGTATTAGGCGGGAGCGAGCAGTACTTC
CASSQVLGGSEQYF
>NA|few|TRBV6-1|TRBJ2-1
TGTGCCAGCAGTCCGAGTAAAGGTGGCGTCTACAATGAGCAGTTCTTC
CASSPSKGGVYNEQFF
>TRBD1|NA|TRBV5-1|TRBJ1-2
TGCGCCAGCAGCTTGGAGGGACAGGACTATGGCTACACCTTC
CASSLEGQDYGYTF
>NA|NA|TRBV11-2|TRBJ2-1
TGTGCCAGCAGCTTATCTAGCCTCAATGAGCAGTTCTTC
CASSLSSLNEQFF
>NA|NA|TRBV6-1|TRBJ1-6
TGTGCCAGCAGTGAGACACGGGATAATTCACCCCTCCACTTT
CASSETRDNSPLHF
>TRBD1|NA|TRBV7-8|TRBJ2-1
TGTGCCAGCAGCTCTACCCGTAGAGTTACAGGGGGCGAGTTCTTC
CASSSTRRVTGGEFF
>NA|few|TRBV6-6|TRBJ2-7
TGTGCCAGCAGTTATAGTCTTTACTACGAGCAGTACTTC
CASSYSLYYEQYF
>NA|few|TRBV20-1|TRBJ2-5
TGCAGTGCTGGATCAAACAGGTCACCCGGGGAGACCCAGTACTTC
CSAGSNRSPGETQYF
>TRBD1|medium-sized|TRBV3-1|TRBJ1-2
TGTGCCAGCAGCCAAGGAGGGGGCCTCTATGGCTACACCTTC
CASSQGGGLYGYTF
>NA|NA|TRBV11-1|TRBJ2-5
TGTGCCAGCAGCCGGGACACGTACCAAGAGACCCAGTACTTC
CASSRDTYQETQYF
>NA|NA|TRBV9|TRBJ2-3
NA
CASSGTWGAGTDTQYF
>NA|few|TRBV2|TRBJ1-1
TGTGCCAGCAATGCAGGGCCTATGAACACTGAAGCTTTCTTT
CASNAGPMNTEAFF
>NA|NA|TRBV20-1|TRBJ2-2
TGCAGTGTTCCCAATGCAGGGGGGGACACCGGGGAGCTGTTTTTT
CSVPNAGGDTGELFF
>NA|few|TRBV6-1|TRBJ1-1
TGTGCCAGCAGTGAATGGACAGACACTGAAGCTTTCTTT
CASSEWTDTEAFF
>NA|NA|TRBV5-8|TRBJ1-2
TGTGCCAGCAGCTTGGGGGACTCGGGCTATGGCTACACCTTC
CASSLGDSGYGYTF
>NA|NA|TRBV11-2|TRBJ2-7
TGTGCCAGCAGCCAGGACGTCGGGGAGCAGTACTTC
CASSQDVGEQYF
>NA|NA|TRBV20-1|TRBJ2-3
TGCAGTGCTAGAGACCCGAGCACAGATACGCAGTATTTT
CSARDPSTDTQYF
>TRBD2|NA|TRBV28|TRBJ2-1
TGTGCCAGCACCGGGACTAGCGGGAGGAGCTCCTACAATGAGCAGTTCTTC
CASTGTSGRSSYNEQFF
>TRBD1|NA|TRBV19|TRBJ2-3
TGTGCCAGTAGTCTACCGGGCCGAGGGGGCGGTACGCAGTATTTT
CASSLPGRGGGTQYF
>NA|medium-sized|TRBV7-9|TRBJ2-3
TGTGCCAGCAGCTTAGTTGGCGGAACTAGCACAGATACGCAGTATTTT
CASSLVGGTSTDTQYF
>NA|NA|TRBV5-1|TRBJ2-7
TGCGCCAGCAGCTTGGCCTCTCAGGGATCCTACGAGCAGTACTTC
CASSLASQGSYEQYF
>NA|NA|TRBV20-1|TRBJ2-7
TGCAGTGCTAGTAAGACGCAATTCTTTAAGGAGCAGTACTTC
CSASKTQFFKEQYF
>NA|NA|TRBV11-1|TRBJ2-7
TGTGCCAGCAGGCCAGATGCTTGGTGCAGCTCCTACGAGCAGTACTTC
CASRPDAWCSSYEQYF
>NA|few|TRBV19|TRBJ1-3
TGTGCCAGTAGTCTGCAGACAGCCGCCACCATATATTTT
CASSLQTAATIYF
>NA|NA|TRBV28|TRBJ1-5
TGTGCCAGCAGTTTATGGGACAGCAATCAGCCCCAGCATTTT
CASSLWDSNQPQHF
>NA|NA|TRBV7-2|TRBJ2-5
TGTGCCAGTGACTCCGGGGGCCGTGACCAAGAGACCCAGTACTTC
CASDSGGRDQETQYF